This T cell receptor beta chain originates from a study of shared clonotypes between healthy human individuals. Study findings and constraints: Between a handful of donors, naive CD4 clonotypes were shared at a level of about 5%.

To note about this clone: The antigen is not known.

Trimming removed 6 bases from V and 0 bases from J, with 7 bases in between. Germline-derived CDR1 and CDR2 are SGHKS and YYEKEE (reference sequence). The CDR3 is 12 residues long. Naive CD8 cells lacked CD45RO, underwent positive selection for CCR7 and left out terminally differentiated effector memory CD45RA+ cells. Adult donors, all healthy and HIV-negative, had no recent acute infections or vaccinations. Execution of the assay was at deep level. Clones were read by immunoSEQ multiplex PCR, and TCRdb kept only the in-frame ones, dropping some. This sample has 1.5 million to 2.5 million clones, with about 95% found just once.

V gene TRBV5-5 combines with J gene TRBJ2-7; possibly TRBD1 for D (5 bases). This TCR was sampled from a man younger than 30 in good health. Material: naive CD8+ T cells sorted from blood. The CDR3 coding sequence is TGTGCCAGCACAGGGATCTCCTACGAGCAGTACTTC. Translation gives CASTGISYEQYF.